A single sample gave rise to the 15 T cell receptor beta chains below, sequenced in a study of T cells in localized non-small cell lung cancer. The assay was immunoSEQ multiplex PCR, and TCRdb's table has in-frame clones only and misses some. This table has roughly 1,600 clones, 23% appearing once. Material: lung tumor tissue, obtained before any cancer treatment. The receptor source for this set is a male donor at least 60 years old with stage II squamous cell lung carcinoma.

This clone ranks as large. This chain links TRBV30 with TRBJ2-5; no reliable D call. Germline V CDR1 and CDR2: GTSNPN, SVGIG (reference sequence). V dropped 0 bases and J dropped 5 bases, with 10 bases sitting between them. The CDR3 totals 13 residues. The chain's CDR3 is CAWSVFPRETQYF. The CDR3 DNA reads as TGTGCCTGGAGTGTATTCCCGCGGGAGACCCAGTACTTC.

This clone counts as large. This chain connects TRBV19 to TRBJ1-1; 11 bases are shared with TRBD1. The V segment lost 7 bases and the J segment 1 base; nucleotides outside the gene matches: 11. The CDR3 is made up of 17 amino acids. Germline V gene sequence: CDR1 LNHDA, CDR2 SQIVND (reference sequence). The CDR3, as DNA: TGTGCCAGTAACGGGCCGGGACAGGGGGTGAGGAACACTGAAGCTTTCTTT. Protein sequence: CASNGPGQGVRNTEAFF.

The sample holds a few counts of this clone. This sequence joins TRBV30 and TRBJ1-2; perhaps TRBD1 as D (5 bases). Trimming shortened V by 1 base and J by 5 bases, and 11 bases separated the two germline ends. CDR1 is GTSNPN and CDR2 is SVGIG in the germline V gene (reference sequence). The CDR3 consists of 13 residues. DNA for the CDR3: TGTGCCTGGAGTGCCCAGGGCGATTATGGCTACACCTTC. Its translation is CAWSAQGDYGYTF.

The genes are TRBV6-8 and TRBJ2-1; 9 bases are a match to TRBD1. CDR1 is MNHGY and CDR2 is SAAAGT in the germline V gene. CDR3 length equals 14 residues. J was trimmed by 4 bases and V by 10 bases; bases with no gene match: 8. The CDR3 region has the DNA TGTGCCATCTATACGGGACAGGGATACAATGAGCAGTTCTTC. Translated, it gives CAIYTGQGYNEQFF.

This sequence joins TRBV30 and TRBJ2-3; maybe TRBD2 (6 bases). V lost 5 bases to trimming and J lost 0 bases, with 12 bases between them. CDR1 is GTSNPN and CDR2 is SVGIG in the germline V gene (reference sequence). The CDR3 length is 14 residues. The CDR3 region has the DNA TGTGCCTGGGACGCGGGGTTTAGCACAGATACGCAGTATTTT. Its protein is CAWDAGFSTDTQYF.

The rearrangement links TRBV11-3 to TRBJ2-7; perhaps TRBD1 as D (6 bases). Germline assignment: CDR1 SGHNT and CDR2 YENEEA. There are 15 residues in the CDR3. With 4 bases removed from V and 2 bases from J, the gap between germline ends came to 15 bases. CDR3 loop: CASSSPGQHPYEQYF. The CDR3 coding sequence is TGTGCCAGCAGCTCGCCCGGACAGCACCCCTACGAGCAGTACTTC.

This clone has more than one count but fewer than ten. The chain carries TRBV28 and TRBJ1-6, with D hard to call. With 1 base removed from V and 5 bases from J, the gap between germline ends came to 6 bases. This CDR3 comprises 14 residues. Germline V lookup: CDR1 MDHEN, CDR2 SYDVKM. CDR3 in amino acids: CASSLLGDNSPLHF. CDR3 DNA: TGTGCCAGCAGTTTATTGGGAGATAATTCACCCCTCCACTTT.

V gene TRBV11-3 combines with J gene TRBJ2-2; 8 bases fit TRBD1. The CDR3 is made up of 15 amino acids. Germline values: CDR1 SGHNT, CDR2 YENEEA. The V segment lost 6 bases and the J segment 1 base; nucleotides outside the gene matches: 4. Here the CDR3 reads CASRGGQGNTGELFF. The CDR3 bases are TGTGCCAGCAGGGGTGGACAGGGGAACACCGGGGAGCTGTTTTTT.

In this sample, this clone turned up a few times. V and J are TRBV11-3 and TRBJ2-5; tentative D call: TRBD1 (6 bases). Germline values: CDR1 SGHNT, CDR2 YENEEA. Between the trimmed V and J ends, which lost 3 bases and 0 bases, there was a span of 14 bases. The CDR3 covers 16 residues. In DNA, the CDR3 is TGTGCCAGCAGCTTCAGACAGGTGGGGAACCAAGAGACCCAGTACTTC. Protein product: CASSFRQVGNQETQYF. Using reference TRBV11-3 and TRBJ2-5 for the parts outside the CDR3, the full variable domain is EAGVVQSPRYKIIEKKQPVAFWCNPISGHNTLYWYLQNLGQGPELLIRYENEEAVDDSQLPKDRFSAERLKGVDSTLKIQPAELGDSAVYLCASSFRQVGNQETQYFGPGTRLLVL.

The V call is TRBV29-1, the J call TRBJ1-3, with 7 bases that match TRBD1. CDR3 length equals 16 residues. V lost 4 bases to trimming and J lost 4 bases; unmatched junction nucleotides: 13. The V gene's germline CDR1 is SQVTM and CDR2 ANQGSEA. CDR3 in DNA: TGCAGCGTTGCCCGGGACAGCAATCTACTGGGAAACACCATATATTTT. This gives the protein CSVARDSNLLGNTIYF. Full variable domain (rest looked up from reference TRBV29-1 and TRBJ1-3): SAVISQKPSRDICQRGTSLTIQCQVDSQVTMMFWYRQQPGQSLTLIATANQGSEATYESGFVIDKFPISRPNLTFSTLTVSNMSPEDSSIYLCSVARDSNLLGNTIYFGEGSWLTVV.

This clone was seen only once. The chain recombines TRBV11-3 with TRBJ2-2, with 9 bases aligning to TRBD1. Germline V gene data show CDR1 as SGHNT and CDR2 as YENEEA. Trimming at V came to 7 bases and at J to 5 bases, leaving 14 bases not matched to a gene. The CDR3 consists of 17 residues. The CDR3 region has the DNA TGTGCCAGCACTCGAGCTGGGACAGGGAGGTTTACCGGGGAGCTGTTTTTT. Its protein is CASTRAGTGRFTGELFF.

V and J are TRBV6-8 and TRBJ2-7; TRBD1 is a possible D gene (6 bases). The CDR3 runs to 12 residues. Germline CDR1 reads MNHGY; CDR2 reads SAAAGT. V lost 5 bases and J 8 bases, leaving 13 bases between the germline ends. The CDR3 region has the DNA TGTGCCAGCAGTGACAGGCAGGGGAAGCAGTACTTC. This translates into CASSDRQGKQYF.

The chain joins TRBV9 to TRBJ1-6; D is perhaps TRBD1 (5 bases). Germline V gene lookup returns CDR1 SGDLS and CDR2 YYNGEE. This CDR3 contains 14 residues. V was pared by 4 bases and J by 9 bases, with 14 bases between. The CDR3 spells CASSSDTGGSPLHF. DNA for the CDR3: TGTGCCAGCAGCTCTGACACCGGGGGTTCACCCCTCCACTTT.

The chain has TRBV29-1 and TRBJ1-2; 8 nucleotides align to TRBD1. The germline CDR1 and CDR2 sequences are SQVTM and ANQGSEA. Trimming cost V 4 bases and J 4 bases; bases outside gene matches: 5. CDR3 length equals 13 residues. CDR3 region: CSVGTGRAYGYTF. The CDR3 bases are TGCAGCGTTGGGACAGGGCGGGCCTATGGCTACACCTTC.

In its sample, this clone is large. The chain has TRBV28 and TRBJ1-5, with D tentatively TRBD1 (6 bases). The germline V gene has CDR1 MDHEN and CDR2 SYDVKM. CDR3 length equals 12 residues. V dropped 10 bases and J dropped 3 bases, with 10 bases sitting between them. The CDR3: CANGQLNQPQHF. DNA for the CDR3: TGTGCCAACGGACAGCTCAATCAGCCCCAGCATTTT.